The source of this T cell receptor beta chain is a study of shared clonotypes between healthy human individuals. The protocol was immunoSEQ multiplex PCR, while the TCRdb copy is restricted to in-frame clones and leaves out a portion. This sample carries about 730,000 clones, about two thirds of them seen once, and the ten largest clones take 1.8%. CDR1 and CDR2 (germline): SGHAT, FQDESV (reference sequence). V lost 3 bases and J lost 13; bases outside the gene matches: 5. This CDR3 contains 12 residues. The origin of this receptor is a young woman in good health. The sequenced material came from memory CD4+ T cells sorted from blood. Regarding subset: CD45RA-negative fraction. The V and J genes are TRBV11-1 and TRBJ1-4, with 7 bases aligning to TRBD1. The CDR3 protein is CASSFTTGRLFF. The CDR3 DNA follows: TGTGCCAGCAGCTTCACGACAGGGAGACTGTTTTTT.